Listed here is a single T cell receptor beta chain. Its antigen is not yet known. Nothing much larger sits one base from this clone, and base qualities are not available. CDR1 and CDR2 (SGHDT, YYEEEE) derive from the germline V gene. The CDR3 measures 16 amino acids from cysteine to phenylalanine. Just CDR3 DNA is preserved here, 48 bases in frame from base 1. From V the trimming removes 2 bases and from J it removes 5 bases, while the gene matches leave 8 bases of the junction unaccounted for. The entry originates in a study of blood T cell repertoires in COVID-19 (dated by TCRdb to the early 2020s). For the wider study: Collaborator samples came from the United States, Italy and Spain and covered acute and convalescent phases of COVID-19. The material from the prospective study consisted of cDNA or gDNA derived from T cells, B-cell-depleted T cells, or PBMCs. Samples were obtained from the ongoing ImmuneRACE study (first 160 participants) and from roughly 1,300 subjects provided by 6 global collaborators. A freely available public database, intended as a resource for researchers studying the immune response to SARS-CoV-2, is where the repertoires were released. The sample metadata nearly always contained a de-identified subject ID, COVID-19 status, age in years and sex. Deeply sampled blood TCRbeta repertoires from subjects exposed to, actively infected with, or recovered from COVID-19 were included in the dataset. Where available, HLA class I and class II types were obtained from metadata supplied by the sample provider rather than from assay-based typing. Beyond this particular receptor, the publication reports: How much clinical and demographic metadata was included differed by source and by participant, and the metadata was provided uncurated.

TCRbeta CDR3 regions were amplified from genomic DNA using the immunoSEQ Assay, a bias-controlled multiplex PCR. On the study's bioinformatics: Within the assay, amplification of reference gene primers was used to estimate how many nucleated cells each sample contained. To quantify the absolute abundance of each unique TCRbeta CDR3 rearrangement, sequence reads were collapsed and filtered. For each sample, productive Simpson clonality was calculated as the square root of Simpson's diversity index across productive rearrangements. What TCRdb holds here is the immuneACCESS table cut down to in-frame rearrangements. Part of the clones is not present; checked against another copy, under half of the missing clones reflect an unresolved V gene, and the others are unexplained. V and J calls plus clone size are reproduced from that table; the DNA served to infer D and trimming. The sample yields fewer than 400,000 clones; nearly 90% were counted once. 1.7% of the sample lies in the top ten.

Participants in the prospective study were enrolled through a virtual design, were aged roughly 18 to 90 years, and lived in roughly 24 United States geographic areas. In the prospective study, cohorts were assigned on the basis of participant-reported clinical history obtained from a screening survey and a study questionnaire. Recovered participants in ImmuneRACE Cohort 3 were defined by two consecutive negative NP/OP PCR tests, clearance by a healthcare professional, or resolution of symptoms. Each participant in the prospective study had whole blood, serum and a nasopharyngeal or oropharyngeal swab collected by mobile phlebotomists. Additional blood draws and questionnaires over an approximately two-month period could optionally be provided by prospective study participants. Blood samples from the prospective study were shipped frozen or at room temperature prior to DNA extraction.

The V and J segments used are TRBV5-6 and TRBJ2-2; 8 junctional bases match TRBD2. Sequencing used PBMCs or T cells enriched from blood (not recorded which). The TCR was taken from a woman aged 30 to 39 who had recovered from COVID-19. Read as DNA, the sequence is TGTGCCAGCAGCTTTGGAGCGGGAGTGGTAACCGGGGAGCTGTTTTTT. This encodes CASSFGAGVVTGELFF.